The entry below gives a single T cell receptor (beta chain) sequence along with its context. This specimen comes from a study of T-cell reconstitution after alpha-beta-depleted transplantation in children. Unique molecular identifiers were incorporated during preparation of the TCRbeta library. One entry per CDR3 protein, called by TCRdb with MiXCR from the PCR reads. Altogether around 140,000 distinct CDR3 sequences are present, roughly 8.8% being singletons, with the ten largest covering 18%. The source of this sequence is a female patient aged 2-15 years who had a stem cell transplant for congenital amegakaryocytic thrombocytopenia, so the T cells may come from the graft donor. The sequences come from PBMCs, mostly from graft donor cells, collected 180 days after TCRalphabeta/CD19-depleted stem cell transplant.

CDR3 residues: CSARDPLTAYGYTF. The CDR3 coding sequence is TGCAGTGCTAGAGATCCCCTGACAGCCTATGGCTACACCTTC. The V gene is TRBV20-1, the J gene TRBJ1-2, with D possibly matching TRBD1 (5 bases). Per germline, CDR1 DFQATT and CDR2 SNEGSKA (reference sequence). Trimming took 0 bases from V and 4 from J, leaving 12 bases between them. There are 14 residues in the CDR3.